This T cell receptor beta chain was sequenced during a study of blood T cell repertoires in COVID-19. Study overall: Acute and convalescent COVID-19 specimens originated in the United States, Italy and Spain. T cells, B-cell-depleted T cells, or PBMCs supplied cDNA or gDNA.

Authors' data handling: Scientists estimated how many nucleated cells there were by amplifying reference gene primers. Clones were read by immunoSEQ multiplex PCR, and TCRdb kept only the in-frame ones, dropping some. D and trimming were read from the DNA, whereas the V and J calls and clone size are those reported in that table. The sample has more than 45,000 clones; about 79% are singletons. V shed 0 bases and J 0 bases; nucleotides not matched to a gene: 5. Germline CDR1 is SGHKS and CDR2 is YYEKEE (reference sequence). The CDR3 sequence is 17 residues long. The receptor was derived from a human donor in a cohort sampled during active COVID-19. The chain couples TRBV5-5 to TRBJ2-7; TRBD2 matches at 11 bases. Sample: peripheral blood. This chain's CDR3 is CASSLALAGGHSYEQYF. The CDR3 nucleotides are TGTGCCAGCAGCTTGGCTCTAGCGGGGGGCCACTCCTACGAGCAGTACTTC.